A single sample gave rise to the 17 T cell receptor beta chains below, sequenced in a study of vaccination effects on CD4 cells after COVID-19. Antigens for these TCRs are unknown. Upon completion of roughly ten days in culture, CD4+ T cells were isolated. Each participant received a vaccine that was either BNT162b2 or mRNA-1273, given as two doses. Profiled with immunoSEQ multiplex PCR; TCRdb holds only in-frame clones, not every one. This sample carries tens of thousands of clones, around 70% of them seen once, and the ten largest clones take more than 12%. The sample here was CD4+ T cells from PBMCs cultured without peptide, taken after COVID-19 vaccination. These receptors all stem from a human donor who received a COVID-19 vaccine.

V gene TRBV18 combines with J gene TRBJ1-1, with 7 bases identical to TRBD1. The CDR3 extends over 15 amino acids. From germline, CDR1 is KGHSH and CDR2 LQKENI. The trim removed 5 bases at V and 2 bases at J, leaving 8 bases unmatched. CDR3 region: CASSSNRGVNTEAFF. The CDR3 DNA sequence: TGTGCCAGCTCATCAAACAGGGGTGTCAACACTGAAGCTTTCTTT.

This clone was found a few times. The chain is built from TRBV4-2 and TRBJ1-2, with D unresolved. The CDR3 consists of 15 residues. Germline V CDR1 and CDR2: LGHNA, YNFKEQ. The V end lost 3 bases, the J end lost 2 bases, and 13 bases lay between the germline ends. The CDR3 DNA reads TGTGCCAGCAGCCAGCCGGACGGACCCAACTATGGCTACACCTTC. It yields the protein CASSQPDGPNYGYTF.

The CDR3 region is CASSLVDQANYGYTF. CDR3 bases: TGTGCCAGCAGCTTGGTGGACCAGGCTAACTATGGCTACACCTTC. The chain joins TRBV5-5 to TRBJ1-2; D uncertain. The germline V gene has CDR1 SGHKS and CDR2 YYEKEE (reference sequence). This CDR3 region has 15 residues. V shed 0 bases and J shed 0 bases, with 9 bases lying between them.

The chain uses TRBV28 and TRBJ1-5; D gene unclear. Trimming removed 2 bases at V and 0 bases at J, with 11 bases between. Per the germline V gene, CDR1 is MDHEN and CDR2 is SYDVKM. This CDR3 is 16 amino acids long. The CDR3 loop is CASSLDVGDSNQPQHF. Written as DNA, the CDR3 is TGTGCCAGCAGTTTAGACGTAGGAGATAGCAATCAGCCCCAGCATTTT.

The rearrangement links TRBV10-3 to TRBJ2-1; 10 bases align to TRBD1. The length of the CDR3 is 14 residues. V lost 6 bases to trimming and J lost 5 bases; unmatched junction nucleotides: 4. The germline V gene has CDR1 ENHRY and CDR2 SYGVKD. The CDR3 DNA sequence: TGTGCCATCAGCCGGGACAGGGGAAACAATGAGCAGTTCTTC. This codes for CAISRDRGNNEQFF.

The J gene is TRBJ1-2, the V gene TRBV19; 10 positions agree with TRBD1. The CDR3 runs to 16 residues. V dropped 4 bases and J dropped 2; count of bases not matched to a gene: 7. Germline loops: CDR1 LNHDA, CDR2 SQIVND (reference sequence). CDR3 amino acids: CASSKGQGSKNYGYTF. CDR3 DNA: TGTGCCAGTAGTAAGGGACAGGGGTCGAAGAACTATGGCTACACCTTC.

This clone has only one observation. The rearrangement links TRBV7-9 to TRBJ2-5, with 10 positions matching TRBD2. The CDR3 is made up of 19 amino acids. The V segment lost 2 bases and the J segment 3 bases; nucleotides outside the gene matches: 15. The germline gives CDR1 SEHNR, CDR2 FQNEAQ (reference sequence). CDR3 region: CASSLFFSTSGRQKETQYF. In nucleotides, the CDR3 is TGTGCCAGCAGCTTATTTTTTTCGACTAGCGGGCGCCAGAAAGAGACCCAGTACTTC.

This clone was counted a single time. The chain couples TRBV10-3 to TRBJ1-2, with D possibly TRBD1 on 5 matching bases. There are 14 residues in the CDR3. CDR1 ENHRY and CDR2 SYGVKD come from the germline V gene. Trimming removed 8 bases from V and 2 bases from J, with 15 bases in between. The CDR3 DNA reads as TGTGCCATCCGGCCTTCCGAGGGGAACTATGGCTACACCTTC. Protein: CAIRPSEGNYGYTF.

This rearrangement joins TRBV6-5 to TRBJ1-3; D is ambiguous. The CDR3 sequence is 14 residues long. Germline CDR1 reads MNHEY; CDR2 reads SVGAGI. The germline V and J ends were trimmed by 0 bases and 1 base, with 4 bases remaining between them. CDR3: CASSYSGSGNTIYF. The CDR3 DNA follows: TGTGCCAGCAGTTACTCGGGGTCTGGAAACACCATATATTTT.

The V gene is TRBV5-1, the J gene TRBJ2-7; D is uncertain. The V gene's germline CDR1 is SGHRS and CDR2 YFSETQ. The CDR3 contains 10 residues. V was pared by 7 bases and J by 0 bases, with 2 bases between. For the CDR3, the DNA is TGCGCCAGCTTCTCCTACGAGCAGTACTTC. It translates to CASFSYEQYF.

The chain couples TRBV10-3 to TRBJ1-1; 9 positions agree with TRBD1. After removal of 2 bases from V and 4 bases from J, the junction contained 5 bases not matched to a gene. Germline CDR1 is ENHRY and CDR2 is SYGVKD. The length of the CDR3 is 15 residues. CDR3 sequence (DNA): TGTGCCATCAGTGAGCACAGGGGGCCCGGCACTGAAGCTTTCTTT. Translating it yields CAISEHRGPGTEAFF.

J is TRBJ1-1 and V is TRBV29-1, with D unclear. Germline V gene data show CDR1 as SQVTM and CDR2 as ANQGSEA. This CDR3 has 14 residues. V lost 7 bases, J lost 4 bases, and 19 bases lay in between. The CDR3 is CSAVVNQVGTEAFF. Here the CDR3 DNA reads TGCAGCGCCGTAGTCAATCAGGTGGGCACTGAAGCTTTCTTT.

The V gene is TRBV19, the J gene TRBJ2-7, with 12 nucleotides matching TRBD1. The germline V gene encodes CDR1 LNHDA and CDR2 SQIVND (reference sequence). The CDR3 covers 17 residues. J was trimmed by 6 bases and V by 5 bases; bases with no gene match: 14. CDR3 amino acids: CASSRGTGGRQGTEQYF. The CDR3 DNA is TGTGCCAGTAGTCGGGGGACAGGGGGCCGTCAGGGTACCGAGCAGTACTTC.

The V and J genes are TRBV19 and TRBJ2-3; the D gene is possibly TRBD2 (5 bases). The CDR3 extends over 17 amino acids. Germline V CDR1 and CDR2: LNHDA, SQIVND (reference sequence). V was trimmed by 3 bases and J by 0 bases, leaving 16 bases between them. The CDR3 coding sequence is TGTGCCAGTAGTATTTTCTCCGGGAACCCTAGCACAGATACGCAGTATTTT. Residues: CASSIFSGNPSTDTQYF.

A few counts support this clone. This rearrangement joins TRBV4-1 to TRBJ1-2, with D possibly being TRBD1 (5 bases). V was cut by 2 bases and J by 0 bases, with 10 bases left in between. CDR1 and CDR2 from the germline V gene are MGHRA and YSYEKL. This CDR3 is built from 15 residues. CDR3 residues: CASSQIGGANYGYTF. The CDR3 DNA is TGCGCCAGCAGCCAAATTGGAGGGGCTAACTATGGCTACACCTTC.

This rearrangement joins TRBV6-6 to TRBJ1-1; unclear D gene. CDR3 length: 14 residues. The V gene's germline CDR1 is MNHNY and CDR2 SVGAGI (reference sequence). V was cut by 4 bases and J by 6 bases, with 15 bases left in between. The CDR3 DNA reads TGTGCCAGCAGTTCTGGGAACTCCTATCCTGAAGCTTTCTTT. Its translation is CASSSGNSYPEAFF.

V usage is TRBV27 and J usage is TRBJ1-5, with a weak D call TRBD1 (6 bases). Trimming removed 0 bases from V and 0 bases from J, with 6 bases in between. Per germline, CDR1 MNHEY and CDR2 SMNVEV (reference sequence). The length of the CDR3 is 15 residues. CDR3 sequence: CASSLSGGSNQPQHF. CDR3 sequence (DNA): TGTGCCAGCAGTTTATCAGGGGGTAGCAATCAGCCCCAGCATTTT.